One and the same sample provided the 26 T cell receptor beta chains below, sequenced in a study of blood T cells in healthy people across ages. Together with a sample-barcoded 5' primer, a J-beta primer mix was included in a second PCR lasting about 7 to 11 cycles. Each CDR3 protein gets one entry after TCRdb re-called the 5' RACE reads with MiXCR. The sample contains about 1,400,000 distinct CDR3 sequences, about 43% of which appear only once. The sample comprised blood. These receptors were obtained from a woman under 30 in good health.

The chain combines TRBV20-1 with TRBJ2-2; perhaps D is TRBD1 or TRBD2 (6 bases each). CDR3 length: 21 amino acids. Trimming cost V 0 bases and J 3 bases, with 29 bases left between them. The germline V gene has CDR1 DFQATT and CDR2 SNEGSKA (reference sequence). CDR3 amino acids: CSARDPGHRGPESFYTGELFF. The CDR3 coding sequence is TGCAGTGCTAGAGATCCTGGACACCGGGGGCCCGAATCGTTCTACACCGGGGAGCTGTTTTTT.

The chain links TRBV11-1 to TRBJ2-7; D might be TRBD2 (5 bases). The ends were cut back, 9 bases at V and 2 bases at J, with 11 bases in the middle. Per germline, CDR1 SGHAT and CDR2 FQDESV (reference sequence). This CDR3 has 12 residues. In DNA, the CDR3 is TGTGCCAGAGCGGCCACAGCCTACGAGCAGTACTTC. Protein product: CARAATAYEQYF.

The CDR3 DNA reads TGTGCCAGCAGCCTCCGCTGGAGCGGACCCACAGATACGCAGTATTTT. It yields the protein CASSLRWSGPTDTQYF. V usage is TRBV3-1 and J usage is TRBJ2-3, with D tentatively TRBD2 (5 bases). Germline values: CDR1 LGHDT, CDR2 YNNKEL (reference sequence). V was cut by 4 bases and J by 2 bases, with 16 bases left in between. This CDR3 contains 16 residues.

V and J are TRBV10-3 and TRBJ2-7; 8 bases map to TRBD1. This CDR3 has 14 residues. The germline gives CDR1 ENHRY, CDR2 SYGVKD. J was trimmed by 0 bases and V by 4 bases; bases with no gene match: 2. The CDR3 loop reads CAISGTGSSYEQYF. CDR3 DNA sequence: TGTGCCATCAGTGGGACAGGGAGCTCCTACGAGCAGTACTTC.

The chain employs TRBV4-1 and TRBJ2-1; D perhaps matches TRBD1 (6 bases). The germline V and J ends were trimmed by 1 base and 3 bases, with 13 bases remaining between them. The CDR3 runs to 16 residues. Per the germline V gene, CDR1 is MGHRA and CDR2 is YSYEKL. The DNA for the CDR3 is TGCGCCAGCAGCCAAGGTACAACAGGGAACTACAATGAGCAGTTCTTC. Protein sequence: CASSQGTTGNYNEQFF.

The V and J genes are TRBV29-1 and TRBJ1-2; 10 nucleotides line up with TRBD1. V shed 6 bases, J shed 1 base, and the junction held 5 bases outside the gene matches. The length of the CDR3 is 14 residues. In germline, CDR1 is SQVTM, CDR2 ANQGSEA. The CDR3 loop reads CSVTGTGVNYGYTF. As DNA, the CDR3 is TGCAGCGTGACCGGGACAGGGGTTAACTATGGCTACACCTTC.

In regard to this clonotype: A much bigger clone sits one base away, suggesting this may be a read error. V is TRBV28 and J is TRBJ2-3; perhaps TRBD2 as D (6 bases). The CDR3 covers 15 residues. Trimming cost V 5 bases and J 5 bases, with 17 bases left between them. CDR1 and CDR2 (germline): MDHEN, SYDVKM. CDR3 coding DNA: TGTGCCAGCAGTCTACCGACTAGACTCAAAGATACGCAGTATTTT. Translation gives CASSLPTRLKDTQYF.

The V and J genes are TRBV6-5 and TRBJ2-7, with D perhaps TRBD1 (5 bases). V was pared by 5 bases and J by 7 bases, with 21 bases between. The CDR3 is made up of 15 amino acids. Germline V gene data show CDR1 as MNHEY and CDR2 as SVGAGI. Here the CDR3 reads CASSVDRFGYNEQYF. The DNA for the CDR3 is TGTGCCAGCAGTGTTGACAGATTCGGGTACAATGAGCAGTACTTC.

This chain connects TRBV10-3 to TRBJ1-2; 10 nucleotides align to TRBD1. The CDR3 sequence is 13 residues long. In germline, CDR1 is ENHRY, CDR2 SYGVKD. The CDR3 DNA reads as TGTGCTCTCAATGCGGGGACAGGGGATGGCTACACCTTC. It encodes CALNAGTGDGYTF.

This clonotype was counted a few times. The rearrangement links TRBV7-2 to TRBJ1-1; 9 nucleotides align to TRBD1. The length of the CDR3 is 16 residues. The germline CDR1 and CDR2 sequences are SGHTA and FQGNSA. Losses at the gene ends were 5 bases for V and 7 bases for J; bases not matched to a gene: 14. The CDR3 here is CASSPSTGTGFREAFF. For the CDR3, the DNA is TGTGCCAGCAGCCCATCAACCGGGACAGGGTTCCGTGAAGCTTTCTTT.

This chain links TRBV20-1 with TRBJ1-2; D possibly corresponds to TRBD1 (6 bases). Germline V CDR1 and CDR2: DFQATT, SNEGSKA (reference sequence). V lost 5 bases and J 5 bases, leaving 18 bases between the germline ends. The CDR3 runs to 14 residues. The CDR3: CSAAGDTTHYGYTF. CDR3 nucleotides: TGCAGTGCTGCCGGGGACACGACTCATTATGGCTACACCTTC.

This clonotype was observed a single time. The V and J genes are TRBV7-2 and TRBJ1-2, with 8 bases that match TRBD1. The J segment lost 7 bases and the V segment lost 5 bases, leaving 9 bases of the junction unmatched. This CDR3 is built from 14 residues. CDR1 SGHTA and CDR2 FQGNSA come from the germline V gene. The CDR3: CASSTGGFLRGYTF. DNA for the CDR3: TGTGCCAGCAGCACAGGGGGATTTCTACGTGGCTACACCTTC.

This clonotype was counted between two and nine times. CDR3 sequence reads: CASSSEGGGHPYGYTF. The CDR3, as DNA: TGTGCCAGCAGCTCTGAGGGAGGGGGCCACCCCTATGGCTACACCTTC. This sequence joins TRBV7-9 and TRBJ1-2; TRBD1 matches at 7 bases. Germline loops: CDR1 SEHNR, CDR2 FQNEAQ (reference sequence). After removal of 4 bases from V and 4 bases from J, the junction contained 12 bases not matched to a gene. The CDR3 length is 16 residues. Full variable domain (rest looked up from reference TRBV7-9 and TRBJ1-2): DTGVSQNPRHKITKRGQNVTFRCDPISEHNRLYWYRQTLGQGPEFLTYFQNEAQLEKSRLLSDRFSAERPKGSFSTLEIQRTEQGDSAMYLCASSSEGGGHPYGYTFGSGTRLTVV.

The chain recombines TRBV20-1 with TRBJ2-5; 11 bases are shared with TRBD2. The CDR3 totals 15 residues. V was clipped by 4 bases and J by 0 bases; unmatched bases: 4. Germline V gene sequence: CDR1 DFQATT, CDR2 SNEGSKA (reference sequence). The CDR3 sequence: CSATLAGVYQETQYF. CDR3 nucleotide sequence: TGCAGTGCTACACTAGCGGGGGTATACCAAGAGACCCAGTACTTC.

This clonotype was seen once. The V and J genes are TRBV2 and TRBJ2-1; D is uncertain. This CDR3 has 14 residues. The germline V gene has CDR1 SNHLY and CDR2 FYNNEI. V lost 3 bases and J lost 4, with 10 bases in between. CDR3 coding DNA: TGTGCCAGCAGTGAGCTAGATAGATACAATGAGCAGTTCTTC. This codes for CASSELDRYNEQFF.

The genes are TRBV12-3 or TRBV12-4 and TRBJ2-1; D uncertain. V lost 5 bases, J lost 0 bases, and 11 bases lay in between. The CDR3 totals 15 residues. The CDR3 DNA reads TGTGCCAGCAGTCCGCGCGATACCTCCTACAATGAGCAGTTCTTC. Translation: CASSPRDTSYNEQFF.

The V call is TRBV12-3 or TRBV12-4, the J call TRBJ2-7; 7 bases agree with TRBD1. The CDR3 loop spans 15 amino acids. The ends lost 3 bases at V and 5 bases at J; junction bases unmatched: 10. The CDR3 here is CASSFIRGGRDEQYF. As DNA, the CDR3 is TGTGCCAGCAGTTTCATAAGAGGGGGCCGAGACGAGCAGTACTTC.

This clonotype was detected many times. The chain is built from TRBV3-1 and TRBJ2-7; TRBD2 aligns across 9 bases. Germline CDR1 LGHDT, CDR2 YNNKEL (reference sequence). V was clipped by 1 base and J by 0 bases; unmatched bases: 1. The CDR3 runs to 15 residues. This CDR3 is CASSQGSGSSYEQYF. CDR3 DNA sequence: TGTGCCAGCAGCCAAGGTAGCGGGAGCTCCTACGAGCAGTACTTC.

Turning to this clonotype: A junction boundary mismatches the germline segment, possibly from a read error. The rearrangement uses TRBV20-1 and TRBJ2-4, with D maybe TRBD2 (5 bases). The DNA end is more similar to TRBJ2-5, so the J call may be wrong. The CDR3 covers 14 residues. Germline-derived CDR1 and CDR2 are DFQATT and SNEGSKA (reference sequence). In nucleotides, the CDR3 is TGCGGTGCTAGGAGTCGGGGATCGCAAGAGACCCAGTACTTC. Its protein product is CGARSRGSQETQYF.

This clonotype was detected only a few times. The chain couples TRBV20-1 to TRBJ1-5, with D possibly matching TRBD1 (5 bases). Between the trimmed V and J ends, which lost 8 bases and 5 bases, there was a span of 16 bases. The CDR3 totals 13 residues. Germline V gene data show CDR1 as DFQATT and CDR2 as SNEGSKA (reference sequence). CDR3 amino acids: CSWGRAVDQPQHF. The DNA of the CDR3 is TGCAGTTGGGGGAGGGCCGTAGATCAGCCCCAGCATTTT.

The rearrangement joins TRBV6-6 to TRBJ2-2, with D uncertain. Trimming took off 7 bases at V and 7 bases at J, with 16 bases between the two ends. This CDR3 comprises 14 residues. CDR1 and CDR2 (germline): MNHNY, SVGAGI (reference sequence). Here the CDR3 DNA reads TGTGCCAGCACCTACCCGGGTGTGGGCGGGGAGCTGTTTTTT. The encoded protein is CASTYPGVGGELFF.

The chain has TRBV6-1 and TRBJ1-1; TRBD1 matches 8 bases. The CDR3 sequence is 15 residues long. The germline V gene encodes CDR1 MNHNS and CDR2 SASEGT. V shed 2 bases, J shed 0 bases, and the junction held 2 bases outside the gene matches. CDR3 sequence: CASSEQTGVNTEAFF. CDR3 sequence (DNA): TGTGCCAGCAGTGAACAGACAGGGGTGAACACTGAAGCTTTCTTT.

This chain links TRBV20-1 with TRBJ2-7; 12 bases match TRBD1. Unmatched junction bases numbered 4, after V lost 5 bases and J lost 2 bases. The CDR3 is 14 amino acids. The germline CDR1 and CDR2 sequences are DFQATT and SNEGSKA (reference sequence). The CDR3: CSAPGQGAAYEQYF. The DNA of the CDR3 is TGCAGTGCTCCGGGACAGGGGGCCGCCTACGAGCAGTACTTC.

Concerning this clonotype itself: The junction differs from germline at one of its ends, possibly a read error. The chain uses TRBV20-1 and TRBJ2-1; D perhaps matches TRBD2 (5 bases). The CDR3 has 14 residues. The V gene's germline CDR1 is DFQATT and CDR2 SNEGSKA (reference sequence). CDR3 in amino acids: CSAKPSPAYDEQFF. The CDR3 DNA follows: TGCAGTGCTAAGCCTAGCCCGGCCTACGATGAGCAGTTCTTC.

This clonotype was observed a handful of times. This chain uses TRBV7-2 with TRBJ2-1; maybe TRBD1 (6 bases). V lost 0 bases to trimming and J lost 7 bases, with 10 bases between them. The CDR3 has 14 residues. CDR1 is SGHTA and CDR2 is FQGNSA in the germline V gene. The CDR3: CASSLAIDRNEQFF. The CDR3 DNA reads TGTGCCAGCAGCTTAGCAATCGACAGGAATGAGCAGTTCTTC.

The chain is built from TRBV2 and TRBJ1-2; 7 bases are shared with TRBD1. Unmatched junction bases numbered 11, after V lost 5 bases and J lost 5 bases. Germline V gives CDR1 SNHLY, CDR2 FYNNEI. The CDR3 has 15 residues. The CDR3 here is CASSPPPGQTYGYTF. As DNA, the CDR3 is TGTGCCAGCAGTCCTCCTCCGGGACAGACTTATGGCTACACCTTC.